A single sample gave rise to the 23 T cell receptor beta chains below, sequenced in a study of T cells after yellow fever vaccination. MiXCR, applied by TCRdb to the 5' RACE reads, yields one record per CDR3 protein. The table has 300,000 to 400,000 distinct CDR3 sequences, about 4% seen once. This specimen consisted of PBMCs, obtained 5 days after the yellow fever booster vaccination. All receptors derive from a man younger than 35 who received the YFV17D yellow fever vaccine.

In its sample, this clonotype was seen a few times. J is TRBJ2-7 and V is TRBV7-9; D possibly corresponds to TRBD2 (5 bases). The V end lost 5 bases, the J end lost 4 bases, and 12 bases lay between the germline ends. The V gene's germline CDR1 is SEHNR and CDR2 FQNEAQ (reference sequence). The CDR3 contains 13 residues. Here the CDR3 DNA reads TGTGCCAGCAGCGATAGCGTCGGGTACGAGCAGTACGTC. It translates to CASSDSVGYEQYV.

This clonotype appeared many times. This rearrangement joins TRBV20-1 to TRBJ2-2; D may be TRBD1 (5 bases). Germline values: CDR1 DFQATT, CDR2 SNEGSKA (reference sequence). This CDR3 has 15 residues. Trimming pared 1 base from V and 1 base from J, leaving 10 bases between. The CDR3 DNA follows: TGCAGTGCTAGAGCTAGGGGAAGGAACACCGGGGAGCTGTTTTTT. Translation: CSARARGRNTGELFF.

This clonotype was detected a few times. The rearrangement joins TRBV6-5 to TRBJ2-3; TRBD1 aligns across 10 bases. This CDR3 is 14 amino acids long. V shed 2 bases and J 13 bases; nucleotides not matched to a gene: 9. Germline CDR1 is MNHEY and CDR2 is SVGAGI. CDR3 sequence: CASSYGTGDTMEYF. In DNA form, the CDR3 reads TGTGCCAGCAGTTACGGGACAGGGGATACCATGGAGTATTTT.

This clonotype turned up a few times. The V call is TRBV5-6, the J call TRBJ2-3; no clear D. This CDR3 spans 14 amino acids. Germline loops: CDR1 SGHDT, CDR2 YYEEEE. The ends were cut back, 2 bases at V and 0 bases at J, with 7 bases in the middle. CDR3 nucleotide sequence: TGTGCCAGCAGCTTCTTGCAAAGCACAGATACGCAGTATTTT. It encodes CASSFLQSTDTQYF. The full variable domain, completed using reference TRBV5-6 and TRBJ2-3, is DAGVTQSPTHLIKTRGQQVTLRCSPKSGHDTVSWYQQALGQGPQFIFQYYEEEERQRGNFPDRFSGHQFPNYSSELNVNALLLGDSALYLCASSFLQSTDTQYFGPGTRLTVL.

Many counts were recorded for this clonotype. The V call is TRBV6-5, the J call TRBJ2-7, with D perhaps TRBD1 (5 bases). V lost 0 bases and J lost 4, with 13 bases in between. Germline CDR1 MNHEY, CDR2 SVGAGI. The CDR3 spans 15 residues. This CDR3 is CASSYSAGKGYEQYV. CDR3 coding DNA: TGTGCCAGCAGTTACTCCGCAGGGAAAGGATACGAGCAGTACGTC.

This clonotype appeared a few times. The chain joins TRBV5-4 to TRBJ2-6; D gene uncertain. Germline V CDR1 and CDR2: SGHNT, YYREEE (reference sequence). CDR3 length equals 14 residues. Trimming removed 2 bases at V and 4 bases at J, with 7 bases between. The CDR3 protein is CASSLVEGANVLTF. CDR3 coding DNA: TGTGCCAGCAGCTTAGTAGAGGGGGCCAACGTCCTGACTTTC.

This clonotype was seen at least ten times. The chain uses TRBV5-1 and TRBJ2-2, with D tentatively TRBD1 (6 bases). This CDR3 comprises 15 residues. V lost 3 bases, J lost 3 bases, and 12 bases lay in between. Germline lookup yields CDR1 SGHRS and CDR2 YFSETQ. This CDR3 is CASSSRTEDTGELFF. CDR3 nucleotide sequence: TGCGCCAGCAGCTCCCGGACAGAGGACACCGGGGAGCTGTTTTTT.

The chain links TRBV20-1 to TRBJ1-4; 7 nucleotides match TRBD1. The germline gives CDR1 DFQATT, CDR2 SNEGSKA (reference sequence). V trimming: 5 bases; J trimming: 8 bases; junction bases outside the gene matches: 8. This CDR3 spans 13 amino acids. CDR3 DNA sequence: TGCAGTGCTCCCGACAGGGTTCGGGAAAAACTGTTTTTT. This translates into CSAPDRVREKLFF.

This clonotype was observed a handful of times. This chain joins TRBV25-1 and TRBJ2-7, with a tentative D call TRBD2 (5 bases). The V and J ends lost 1 base and 2 bases respectively, with 9 bases between them. The CDR3 sequence is 14 residues long. The germline V gene encodes CDR1 MGHDK and CDR2 SYGVNS. CDR3 coding DNA: TGTGCCAGCAGTGAATTTGGAGGAACCTACGAGCAGTACTTC. Protein product: CASSEFGGTYEQYF.

Many counts were recorded for this clonotype. The V call is TRBV6-2 or TRBV6-3, the J call TRBJ2-1; D ambiguous. Trimming shortened V by 4 bases and J by 3 bases, and 4 bases separated the two germline ends. CDR1 and CDR2 (germline): MNHEY, SVGEGT. The CDR3 is 12 amino acids. In nucleotides, the CDR3 is TGTGCCAGCAGTTTAATCTACAATGAGCAGTTCTTC. It is translated as CASSLIYNEQFF.

The rearrangement links TRBV20-1 to TRBJ2-5, with a possible D match to TRBD2 (6 bases). The germline gives CDR1 DFQATT, CDR2 SNEGSKA (reference sequence). This CDR3 has 12 residues. Trimming left V 5 bases short and J 10 bases short, with 17 bases between. The CDR3 here is CSAFKASADQYF. The CDR3 DNA sequence: TGCAGTGCTTTCAAGGCTAGCGCGGACCAGTACTTC.

Many counts were recorded for this clonotype. The chain employs TRBV4-1 and TRBJ2-3; D gene uncertain. CDR3 size: 10 residues. V lost 0 bases and J lost 8, with 0 bases in between. The germline V gene encodes CDR1 MGHRA and CDR2 YSYEKL. The CDR3 nucleotides are TGCGCCAGCAGCCAAGATACGCAGTATTTT. Protein product: CASSQDTQYF.

This clonotype was found a few times. J is TRBJ2-3 and V is TRBV10-3, with TRBD1 as a possible D gene (6 bases). In germline, CDR1 is ENHRY, CDR2 SYGVKD. Trimming left V 8 bases short and J 6 bases short, with 18 bases between. This CDR3 has 14 amino acids. The chain's CDR3 is CAILALGAGDTQYF. CDR3 nucleotides: TGTGCCATCCTTGCTCTGGGGGCAGGGGATACGCAGTATTTT.

This clonotype was recorded many times. V and J are TRBV12-3 or TRBV12-4 and TRBJ2-1; D not certain. The CDR3 has 13 amino acids. With 8 bases removed from V and 4 bases from J, the gap between germline ends came to 12 bases. For the CDR3, the DNA is TGTGCCAGCTCCTCTTCTAAGTACAATGAGCAGTTCTTC. It encodes CASSSSKYNEQFF.

This clonotype has only a few counts. The chain uses TRBV11-2 and TRBJ1-1; D remains unclear. Germline V CDR1 and CDR2: SGHAT, FQNNGV. Trimming pared 6 bases from V and 2 bases from J, leaving 16 bases between. CDR3 length: 15 amino acids. CDR3 sequence (DNA): TGTGCCAGCAGTCTAACGGGCCATCCAAACACTGAAGCTTTCTTT. Translated: CASSLTGHPNTEAFF. Together with reference TRBV11-2 and TRBJ1-1, the CDR3 gives the full variable domain: EAGVAQSPRYKIIEKRQSVAFWCNPISGHATLYWYQQILGQGPKLLIQFQNNGVVDDSQLPKDRFSAERLKGVDSTLKIQPAKLEDSAVYLCASSLTGHPNTEAFFGQGTRLTVV.

The chain uses TRBV20-1 and TRBJ2-1; D not resolved. V was trimmed by 1 base and J by 9 bases, leaving 7 bases between them. Per the germline V gene, CDR1 is DFQATT and CDR2 is SNEGSKA (reference sequence). The CDR3 consists of 11 residues. The CDR3: CSARVRGEQFF. CDR3 DNA sequence: TGCAGTGCTAGAGTTCGAGGTGAGCAGTTCTTC.

As DNA, the CDR3 is TGTGCCAGCAGCTTGGCTAGCGGGGGGTACGGCACAGATACGCAGTATTTT. Translation: CASSLASGGYGTDTQYF. V is TRBV7-6 and J is TRBJ2-3; the match to TRBD2 covers 11 bases. V dropped 3 bases and J dropped 1; count of bases not matched to a gene: 6. The germline V gene encodes CDR1 SGHVS and CDR2 FNYEAQ. The CDR3 loop spans 17 amino acids. Using reference TRBV7-6 and TRBJ2-3 for the parts outside the CDR3, the full variable domain is GAGVSQSPRYKVTKRGQDVALRCDPISGHVSLYWYRQALGQGPEFLTYFNYEAQQDKSGLPNDRFSAERPEGSISTLTIQRTEQRDSAMYRCASSLASGGYGTDTQYFGPGTRLTVL.

This clonotype was counted ten times or more. The chain carries TRBV6-1 and TRBJ1-2; TRBD1 aligns across 8 bases. The ends lost 3 bases at V and 8 bases at J; junction bases unmatched: 8. CDR1 is MNHNS, CDR2 SASEGT, per germline. The CDR3 sequence is 14 residues long. CDR3 region: CASSEMGDRTGYTF. CDR3 sequence (DNA): TGTGCCAGCAGTGAGATGGGGGACAGGACGGGCTACACCTTC.

This clonotype has a handful of counts. This chain links TRBV5-1 with TRBJ2-5; the D gene could be TRBD1 or TRBD2 (5 bases each). V was shortened by 2 bases and J by 5 bases, with 13 bases between the two germline ends. Germline CDR1 and CDR2: SGHRS and YFSETQ. This CDR3 is built from 14 residues. The CDR3 bases are TGCGCCAGCAGCTTTAAGACGTGGGGGGAGACCCAGTACTTC. Its protein is CASSFKTWGETQYF.

In this sample, this clonotype turned up many times. The genes are TRBV6-4 and TRBJ2-7; 10 bases fit TRBD2. This CDR3 comprises 17 residues. Trimming at V came to 2 bases and at J to 0 bases, leaving 7 bases not matched to a gene. The germline CDR1 and CDR2 sequences are MRHNA and SNTAGT. CDR3 region: CASSDLTSGDSSYEQYF. In DNA, the CDR3 is TGTGCCAGCAGTGACCTCACTAGCGGGGACAGCTCCTACGAGCAGTACTTC.

This clonotype showed up just a few times. J is TRBJ2-5 and V is TRBV7-2, with a possible D match to TRBD2 (7 bases). The V end lost 8 bases, the J end lost 0 bases, and 19 bases lay between the germline ends. Germline lookup yields CDR1 SGHTA and CDR2 FQGNSA. The CDR3 consists of 16 residues. CDR3 nucleotides: TGTGCCAGCTCTCGCGGGGGCAGGAGGTACCAAGAGACCCAGTACTTC. Translated, it gives CASSRGGRRYQETQYF. Variable domain in full (rest from reference TRBV7-2 and TRBJ2-5): GAGVSQSPSNKVTEKGKDVELRCDPISGHTALYWYRQSLGQGLEFLIYFQGNSAPDKSGLPSDRFSAERTGGSVSTLTIQRTQQEDSAVYLCASSRGGRRYQETQYFGPGTRLLVL.

This clonotype was detected only a few times. J is TRBJ1-2 and V is TRBV6-5; D not resolved. The germline gives CDR1 MNHEY, CDR2 SVGAGI. The CDR3 consists of 13 residues. V dropped 6 bases and J dropped 1 base, with 9 bases sitting between them. CDR3 DNA: TGTGCCAGCAGGGGCAATTTTAACTATGGCTACACCTTC. It encodes CASRGNFNYGYTF.

This clonotype was seen more than once but under ten times. V gene TRBV5-1 combines with J gene TRBJ1-3; 9 positions agree with TRBD1. The CDR3 has 16 amino acids. V trimming: 5 bases; J trimming: 0 bases; junction bases outside the gene matches: 6. CDR1 is SGHRS, CDR2 YFSETQ, per germline. CDR3 in DNA: TGCGCCAGCAGAGGAGCGGGACAGGGCTCTGGAAACACCATATATTTT. Protein sequence: CASRGAGQGSGNTIYF. Complete variable domain (other parts from reference TRBV5-1 and TRBJ1-3): KAGVTQTPRYLIKTRGQQVTLSCSPISGHRSVSWYQQTPGQGLQFLFEYFSETQRNKGNFPGRFSGRQFSNSRSEMNVSTLELGDSALYLCASRGAGQGSGNTIYFGEGSWLTVV.